These 10 T cell receptor beta chains came from one sample sequenced in a study of blood T cell repertoires in COVID-19. The repertoire was sequenced with immunoSEQ multiplex PCR; TCRdb's copy has only in-frame clones and lacks some. The data show around 21,000 clones, with around 90% seen just once and 6% to 6.5% held by the top ten. The specimen sequenced was peripheral blood. Every receptor here comes from a woman aged 80 or over with active COVID-19.

This rearrangement joins TRBV5-8 to TRBJ2-2, with TRBD1 identical over 8 bases. V was clipped by 1 base and J by 4 bases; unmatched bases: 0. This CDR3 is built from 14 residues. Germline V gives CDR1 SGHTS, CDR2 YDEGEE. This CDR3 reads CASSLTGGTGELFF. DNA of the CDR3: TGTGCCAGCAGCTTGACAGGGGGCACCGGGGAGCTGTTTTTT.

This chain connects TRBV19 to TRBJ2-6, with D perhaps TRBD1 (5 bases). Per the germline V gene, CDR1 is LNHDA and CDR2 is SQIVND (reference sequence). V was clipped by 3 bases and J by 2 bases, with 14 bases between them. This CDR3 comprises 17 residues. CDR3 amino acids: CASSIPQGRAGANVLTF. CDR3 DNA: TGTGCCAGTAGTATCCCCCAGGGCAGGGCTGGGGCCAACGTCCTGACTTTC.

V usage is TRBV6-5 and J usage is TRBJ2-3; 12 bases fit TRBD2. The V and J ends lost 5 bases and 14 bases, in that order; junction bases with no gene match: 5. The germline gives CDR1 MNHEY, CDR2 SVGAGI. This CDR3 has 12 residues. This CDR3 is CASSPTSGGGYF. CDR3 DNA: TGTGCCAGCAGTCCGACTAGCGGGGGTGGGTATTTT.

The chain uses TRBV19 and TRBJ1-1; D not resolved. This CDR3 has 11 residues. Germline V gene data show CDR1 as LNHDA and CDR2 as SQIVND (reference sequence). Trimming took off 9 bases at V and 13 bases at J, with 18 bases between the two ends. The CDR3 DNA sequence: TGTGCCAGACCAGCGGGCCGCCTTGTTTTCTTT. It is translated as CARPAGRLVFF. The full variable domain, rest sourced from reference TRBV19 and TRBJ1-1, is DGGITQSPKYLFRKEGQNVTLSCEQNLNHDAMYWYRQDPGQGLRLIYYSQIVNDFQKGDIAEGYSVSREKKESFPLTVTSAQKNPTAFYLCARPAGRLVFFGQGTRLTVV.

The J gene is TRBJ2-1, the V gene TRBV7-9, with TRBD2 as a possible D gene (7 bases). Germline V gene sequence: CDR1 SEHNR, CDR2 FQNEAQ (reference sequence). The CDR3 consists of 17 residues. V lost 5 bases to trimming and J lost 0 bases, with 17 bases between them. CDR3 nucleotide sequence: TGTGCCAGCAGCCCGCCAAGGGGGGGGAGCTCCTACAATGAGCAGTTCTTC. It specifies CASSPPRGGSSYNEQFF.

This chain links TRBV5-6 with TRBJ1-5, with D uncertain. V lost 0 bases to trimming and J lost 1 base, with 5 bases between them. CDR3 length: 14 residues. From germline, CDR1 is SGHDT and CDR2 YYEEEE. In nucleotides, the CDR3 is TGTGCCAGCAGCTTGGGCCAGAGCAATCAGCCCCAGCATTTT. Protein product: CASSLGQSNQPQHF.

The chain recombines TRBV4-1 with TRBJ2-3, with 7 positions matching TRBD2. CDR1 is MGHRA and CDR2 is YSYEKL in the germline V gene. There are 16 residues in the CDR3. V dropped 3 bases and J dropped 1; count of bases not matched to a gene: 7. This chain's CDR3 is CASSQGGLGGTDTQYF. CDR3 DNA: TGCGCCAGCAGCCAGGGAGGGTTAGGCGGCACAGATACGCAGTATTTT.

This chain uses TRBV6-1 with TRBJ1-1; unclear D gene. V lost 1 base to trimming and J lost 7 bases, with 13 bases between them. CDR1 is MNHNS, CDR2 SASEGT, per germline. There are 14 residues in the CDR3. CDR3: CASSEVGGNGEAFF. CDR3 nucleotides: TGTGCCAGCAGTGAAGTAGGAGGGAACGGTGAAGCTTTCTTT.

The chain uses TRBV7-2 and TRBJ2-2, with D tentatively TRBD1 (5 bases). The germline CDR1 and CDR2 sequences are SGHTA and FQGNSA. Trimming shortened V by 1 base and J by 8 bases, and 11 bases separated the two germline ends. The length of the CDR3 is 14 residues. CDR3 sequence: CASSLVASGGELFF. CDR3 nucleotide sequence: TGTGCCAGCAGCTTAGTGGCATCAGGGGGGGAGCTGTTTTTT.

V is TRBV3-1 (or the pseudogene TRBV3-2) and J is TRBJ2-2; D may be TRBD2 (6 bases). Germline lookup yields CDR1 LGHDT and CDR2 YNNKEL (reference sequence). The CDR3 is made up of 17 amino acids. Trimming pared 1 base from V and 6 bases from J, leaving 18 bases between. Here the CDR3 DNA reads TGTGCCAGCAGCCAAGGGCCACCCCTAGCGTTGGCCGGGGAGCTGTTTTTT. Residues: CASSQGPPLALAGELFF.